This TCR beta chain was found in a study of cytomegalovirus exposure and HLA in healthy donors. Study outcomes and limitations: Reportedly, cytomegalovirus status was diagnosed with high sensitivity and specificity. Previously analyzed data showed that most TCR beta V segments were productive at a frequency of about 87% or about 30%. Association of 15,000 to 20,000 TCR beta sequences with HLA alleles was found at 0.05 false discovery rate in a later analysis.

This CDR3 has 15 amino acids. V was pared by 6 bases and J by 4 bases, with 8 bases of the junction left unmatched. Germline loops: CDR1 SNHLY, CDR2 FYNNEI. It was with 60 Vbeta and 13 Jbeta primers that the PCR ran. Authors' processing steps: The authors later counted 75 million to 90 million unique TCR beta chains, some 12 million of them shared. Method: immunoSEQ multiplex PCR; TCRdb's copy keeps in-frame clones and lacks some. V and J calls and clone size are given by that table; D and trimming were obtained from the DNA. Of about 150,000 clones listed, just under 65% are singletons. Concerning this clone: Its antigen is still unknown.

This clonotype was sampled from a woman aged 60 to 75 in good health and CMV-seropositive. The sample consisted of PBMCs. This chain joins TRBV2 and TRBJ2-5; 10 nucleotides agree with TRBD1. The CDR3 DNA sequence: TGTGCCAGCAGCGAGGACAGGGGGTTCCCAGAGACCCAGTACTTC. Amino acids: CASSEDRGFPETQYF.